Listed below are T cell receptor beta chains from one sample, sequenced in a study of T cell repertoires in cytomegalovirus infection. TCRdb fed the reads into MiXCR, producing one record per CDR3 protein. The data show about 570,000 distinct CDR3 sequences, with roughly 43% seen just once and 48% held by the top ten. These receptors' antigens are unknown. The sample consisted of cultured PBMCs, taken from culture after CMV antigen stimulation. The receptors shown here come from a human donor in good health (CMV status not recorded). Some clones in this sample may be carry-over from other donors' samples. Each CDR3 is given with its conserved first and last residue. The D gene is left open where the match is weak. The size entry is marked missing in some rows and otherwise reads once, few, many or a size class.

clone size | J gene | V gene | D gene | CDR3 DNA | CDR3 protein
few | TRBJ1-5 | TRBV11-2 | - | TGTGCCAGCAGTCAAACCGGGCCACGCCTGGCTAAACTACATTTT | CASSQTGPRLAKLHF
- | TRBJ2-4 | TRBV20-1 | TRBD2 | TGCAGTGCTAGAGATCTACTAGCGGGAGTTTCCAAAAACATTCAGTACTTC | CSARDLLAGVSKNIQYF
- | TRBJ2-1 | TRBV19 | TRBD2 | TGTGCCAGTAAACGTCTAGCGGGAGGGTATGAGCAGTTCTTC | CASKRLAGGYEQFF
few | TRBJ2-5 | TRBV5-4 | TRBD2 | TGTGCCAGCAGCTTACTAGCGGGGGGGCCGCTGGCACGAGAGACCCAGTACTTC | CASSLLAGGPLARETQYF
few | TRBJ2-3 | TRBV7-9 | - | TGTGCCAGCAGCTTAGCGCAGGTTGGAGTAGCAGATACGCAGTATTTT | CASSLAQVGVADTQYF
- | TRBJ2-7 | TRBV14 | - | TGTGCCAGCAGCCAAGAGGCGATCGTGAACGAGCAGTACTTC | CASSQEAIVNEQYF
- | TRBJ2-1 | TRBV10-3 | TRBD1 | TGTGCCATCAGTGGGACAGGGGGGACCTACAATGAGCAGTTCTTC | CAISGTGGTYNEQFF
- | TRBJ2-3 | TRBV28 | TRBD2 | TGTGCCAGCAGTTTATCCGAGACTAGCGGGGGGCCCACAGATACGCAGTATTTT | CASSLSETSGGPTDTQYF
- | TRBJ1-2 | TRBV11-2 | - | TGTGCCAGCAGCTTAGACGTTTCGGTACCTAGTGGCTACACCTTC | CASSLDVSVPSGYTF
- | TRBJ2-5 | TRBV10-3 | - | TGTGCCATCAGTAATCCAGGGGGGGAAGAGACCCAGTACTTC | CAISNPGGEETQYF
- | TRBJ2-1 | TRBV6-1 | - | TGTGCCAGCAGAGAACAGGGTGGGTCCTACAATGAGCAGTTCTTC | CASREQGGSYNEQFF
few | TRBJ2-1 | TRBV7-8 | - | TGTGCCAGCAGCCTTATGGCAGGGTCCTACAATGAGCAGTTCTTC | CASSLMAGSYNEQFF
- | TRBJ2-2 | TRBV12-5 | TRBD1 | TGTGCTAGTGGAACAGGGGGCGCCGACACCGGGGAGCTGTTTTTT | CASGTGGADTGELFF